These 28 T cell receptor beta chains came from one sample sequenced in a study of T cell repertoires in cytomegalovirus infection (dated by TCRdb to between 2018 and 2021). The run used an Illumina HiSeq 1500. TCRdb reran the public reads through fastp at Q25 and MiXCR, keeping productive beta chains. Rows merge per CDR3 protein into single entries with the most common DNA and genes. The sample has about 700,000 distinct CDR3 sequences on record, 30% to 35% of them singletons. The ten largest account for 15% to 20% of the sample. Antigens of these TCRs are unknown. The sample's treatment or condition label is to be understood as: in vitro stimulation with specific CMV peptide epitopes to enrich CMV-specific T cells. The starting material was cultured PBMCs, obtained from culture after CMV antigen stimulation. The receptors come from a human donor in good health (CMV status not recorded). Some clones in this sample may be carry-over from other donors' samples.

This chain links TRBV6-2 or TRBV6-3 with TRBJ2-2, with D possibly being TRBD1 (6 bases). This CDR3 has 14 residues. Germline CDR1 and CDR2: MNHEY and SVGEGT. The V gene lost 8 bases and the J gene lost 8 bases, with 18 bases spanning the gap. CDR3 DNA: TGTGCCAGCCTTTTGGGACATTCTTCAGGGGAGCTGTTTTTT. It encodes CASLLGHSSGELFF.

This sequence joins TRBV5-4 and TRBJ2-3; D may correspond to TRBD1 or TRBD2 (5 bases each). The CDR3 consists of 15 residues. V lost 4 bases, J lost 1 base, and 13 bases lay in between. The germline gives CDR1 SGHNT, CDR2 YYREEE (reference sequence). CDR3 sequence reads: CASSEPLGGTDTQYF. The CDR3 coding sequence is TGTGCCAGCAGCGAACCACTAGGGGGCACAGATACGCAGTATTTT.

This clonotype was counted at least ten times. As DNA, the CDR3 is TGTGCCAGCAGCTCCCAGGGAGGGGGCAATCAGCCCCAGCATTTT. Encoded protein: CASSSQGGGNQPQHF. This chain links TRBV7-2 with TRBJ1-5; tentative D call: TRBD1 (5 bases). Trimming took off 4 bases at V and 2 bases at J, with 12 bases between the two ends. The CDR3 extends over 15 amino acids. Per the germline V gene, CDR1 is SGHTA and CDR2 is FQGNSA.

The gene calls are TRBV15 and TRBJ1-2; D not certain. The V and J ends lost 0 bases and 3 bases respectively, with 5 bases between them. Germline V gene sequence: CDR1 LNHNV, CDR2 YYDKDF (reference sequence). The CDR3 runs 13 residues. The CDR3 region has the DNA TGTGCCACCAGCAGAGATCTGGACTATGGCTACACCTTC. This encodes CATSRDLDYGYTF. The variable domain in full, completed from reference TRBV15 and TRBJ1-2, reads DAMVIQNPRYQVTQFGKPVTLSCSQTLNHNVMYWYQQKSSQAPKLLFHYYDKDFNNEADTPDNFQSRRPNTSFCFLDIRSPGLGDTAMYLCATSRDLDYGYTFGSGTRLTVV.

This clonotype was detected once. The chain uses TRBV5-1 and TRBJ2-2, with 9 bases fitting TRBD2. This CDR3 has 15 amino acids. The germline V gene has CDR1 SGHRS and CDR2 YFSETQ. Losses at the gene ends were 3 bases for V and 7 bases for J; bases not matched to a gene: 7. The CDR3 DNA sequence: TGCGCCAGCAGCTACGGTAGCGGGGGTCTCGGGGAGCTGTTTTTT. It is translated as CASSYGSGGLGELFF.

The rearrangement links TRBV20-1 to TRBJ2-5; 10 bases align to TRBD2. Per germline, CDR1 DFQATT and CDR2 SNEGSKA (reference sequence). The CDR3 length is 16 residues. V shed 0 bases, J shed 5 bases, and the junction held 9 bases outside the gene matches. As DNA, the CDR3 is TGCAGTGCTAGAGATCCCCAGCGGGGGGGGGGGGAGACCCAGTACTTC. This translates into CSARDPQRGGGETQYF.

This clonotype is a singleton in its sample. V usage is TRBV28 and J usage is TRBJ2-3, with D tentatively TRBD2 (5 bases). The germline V gene has CDR1 MDHEN and CDR2 SYDVKM. This CDR3 is 15 amino acids long. Trimming left V 3 bases short and J 6 bases short, with 16 bases between. The CDR3, as DNA: TGTGCCAGCAGTTTTGGGCTCAGTAAGCGGGATACGCAGTATTTT. It translates to CASSFGLSKRDTQYF.

The chain employs TRBV12-3 or TRBV12-4 and TRBJ1-6; the D gene is possibly TRBD1 (6 bases). V dropped 4 bases and J dropped 14 bases, with 15 bases sitting between them. The CDR3 contains 13 residues. The CDR3 loop is CASSSDSPMALHF. The CDR3 nucleotides read TGTGCCAGCAGTTCGGACAGCCCCATGGCCCTCCACTTT.

In this sample, this clonotype turned up a few times. J is TRBJ2-3 and V is TRBV7-8; D is unresolved. Germline CDR1 SGHVS, CDR2 FQNEAQ. Trimming shortened V by 2 bases and J by 10 bases, and 7 bases separated the two germline ends. The CDR3 extends over 11 amino acids. The CDR3 loop is CASSLRAAQYF. The DNA of the CDR3 is TGTGCCAGCAGCTTAAGGGCTGCGCAGTATTTT. The whole variable domain, remainder taken from reference TRBV7-8 and TRBJ2-3, is GAGVSQSPRYKVAKRGQDVALRCDPISGHVSLFWYQQALGQGPEFLTYFQNEAQLDKSGLPSDRFFAERPEGSVSTLKIQRTQQEDSAVYLCASSLRAAQYFGPGTRLTVL.

In this sample, this clonotype turned up once. The chain recombines TRBV29-1 with TRBJ2-1; 10 bases align to TRBD2. The CDR3 runs to 14 residues. Germline V gene data show CDR1 as SQVTM and CDR2 as ANQGSEA. The V gene end was trimmed by 7 bases and the J gene end by 10 bases; junction bases not matched to a gene: 13. The CDR3 nucleotides are TGCAGCGGGTCACTAGCGGGGCTATTAGAGGAGCAGTTCTTC. This translates into CSGSLAGLLEEQFF.

This clonotype has more than one count but fewer than ten. V and J are TRBV7-9 and TRBJ2-7; 10 bases line up with TRBD2. V lost 5 bases to trimming and J lost 7 bases; unmatched junction nucleotides: 11. CDR1 is SEHNR and CDR2 is FQNEAQ in the germline V gene (reference sequence). The CDR3 loop spans 15 amino acids. The chain's CDR3 is CASSPPRAGGSEQYF. The CDR3 coding sequence is TGTGCCAGCAGCCCCCCCCGAGCGGGAGGGAGTGAGCAGTACTTC.

This clonotype was detected only a few times. The chain has TRBV7-2 and TRBJ2-1, with 7 bases aligning to TRBD2. V shed 1 base and J 5 bases; nucleotides not matched to a gene: 5. The CDR3 runs 15 residues. Germline assignment: CDR1 SGHTA and CDR2 FQGNSA. The CDR3 sequence is CASSLVAGENNEQFF. The CDR3 nucleotides read TGTGCCAGCAGCTTAGTGGCGGGGGAAAACAATGAGCAGTTCTTC.

This clonotype has at least ten counts. The J gene is TRBJ2-7, the V gene TRBV7-2; no clear D. The CDR3 length is 15 residues. CDR1 is SGHTA and CDR2 is FQGNSA in the germline V gene. V shed 2 bases and J shed 0 bases, with 11 bases lying between them. The CDR3 DNA is TGTGCCAGCAGCTTATATCTCCAGAGCTCCTACGAGCAGTACTTC. Its protein product is CASSLYLQSSYEQYF. The full variable domain, rest sourced from reference TRBV7-2 and TRBJ2-7, is GAGVSQSPSNKVTEKGKDVELRCDPISGHTALYWYRQSLGQGLEFLIYFQGNSAPDKSGLPSDRFSAERTGGSVSTLTIQRTQQEDSAVYLCASSLYLQSSYEQYFGPGTRLTVT.

In this sample, this clonotype turned up many times. The V call is TRBV28, the J call TRBJ2-5; 9 bases are a match to TRBD1. The germline V gene has CDR1 MDHEN and CDR2 SYDVKM. The CDR3 contains 13 residues. V lost 7 bases, J lost 3 bases, and 3 bases stayed unmatched. The CDR3 region has the DNA TGTGCCAGCACACGGACAGGGGAAGAGACCCAGTACTTC. This gives the protein CASTRTGEETQYF.

The chain carries TRBV7-8 and TRBJ2-2; D gene unclear. The CDR3 has 13 residues. With 5 bases removed from V and 4 bases from J, the gap between germline ends came to 8 bases. Germline V gives CDR1 SGHVS, CDR2 FQNEAQ. The chain's CDR3 is CASSLLTTGELFF. The DNA for the CDR3 is TGTGCCAGCAGCCTCCTAACCACCGGGGAGCTGTTTTTT. Full variable domain (outside the CDR3, taken from reference TRBV7-8 and TRBJ2-2): GAGVSQSPRYKVAKRGQDVALRCDPISGHVSLFWYQQALGQGPEFLTYFQNEAQLDKSGLPSDRFFAERPEGSVSTLKIQRTQQEDSAVYLCASSLLTTGELFFGEGSRLTVL.

V is TRBV6-1 and J is TRBJ2-5, with D unresolved. Germline V gives CDR1 MNHNS, CDR2 SASEGT. Trimming removed 6 bases from V and 2 bases from J, with 13 bases in between. The CDR3 sequence is 14 residues long. The CDR3 sequence: CASSKVGFQETQYF. CDR3 DNA: TGTGCCAGCAGCAAAGTGGGCTTTCAAGAGACCCAGTACTTC.

As regards this clonotype: A much larger clonotype is one base distant, so this may be a read error. This chain joins TRBV12-3 or TRBV12-4 and TRBJ1-1; TRBD1 matches at 7 bases. The CDR3 is 14 amino acids. The DNA for the CDR3 is TGTGACAGCAGTTCTCGACAGGGTGGCACTGAAGCTTTCTTT. This encodes CDSSSRQGGTEAFF.

The table lists this clonotype with a few counts. The V gene is TRBV6-1, the J gene TRBJ2-2; TRBD2 is a possible D gene (6 bases). V lost 4 bases and J lost 7, with 16 bases in between. Per the germline V gene, CDR1 is MNHNS and CDR2 is SASEGT. The CDR3 is 15 amino acids. CDR3 nucleotides: TGTGCCAGCAGTGGTCGGGACGGAGGGGACGGGGAGCTGTTTTTT. This gives the protein CASSGRDGGDGELFF.

V is TRBV5-1 and J is TRBJ2-2, with D possibly matching TRBD1 (5 bases). CDR3 length: 13 amino acids. Trimming removed 4 bases at V and 6 bases at J, with 10 bases between. Per germline, CDR1 SGHRS and CDR2 YFSETQ. The CDR3 is CASSQGVAGELFF. CDR3 bases: TGCGCCAGCAGCCAAGGGGTTGCCGGGGAGCTGTTTTTT.

This clonotype came up a few times. The chain is built from TRBV4-1 and TRBJ1-2; tentative D call: TRBD1 (5 bases). The germline gives CDR1 MGHRA, CDR2 YSYEKL. The CDR3 spans 20 residues. V lost 1 base and J 0 bases, leaving 24 bases between the germline ends. In nucleotides, the CDR3 is TGCGCCAGCAGCCAAGGTCCCGGGGCTGGAACAGCTTCAGCTAACTATGGCTACACCTTC. Translated: CASSQGPGAGTASANYGYTF.

The table lists this clonotype with a few counts. This chain joins TRBV7-2 and TRBJ2-1, with D unresolved. Germline V gives CDR1 SGHTA, CDR2 FQGNSA. V gave up 6 bases and J gave up 2 bases, with 8 bases separating them. This CDR3 spans 13 amino acids. CDR3 in amino acids: CASRWATYNEQFF. CDR3 nucleotides: TGTGCCAGCAGGTGGGCCACCTACAATGAGCAGTTCTTC.

This clonotype was recorded at least ten times. This chain joins TRBV7-2 and TRBJ2-3; TRBD2 matches at 8 bases. The germline gives CDR1 SGHTA, CDR2 FQGNSA. Trimming removed 5 bases from V and 0 bases from J; junction bases left unmatched: 10. The CDR3 has 17 amino acids. The CDR3 region has the DNA TGTGCCAGCAGCCCCTCTTTTAGCGGGGATAGCACAGATACGCAGTATTTT. This encodes CASSPSFSGDSTDTQYF.

The V call is TRBV12-3 or TRBV12-4, the J call TRBJ2-1; a weak D match, TRBD2 (6 bases). V shed 3 bases and J shed 6 bases, with 39 bases lying between them. The CDR3 spans 23 residues. In DNA form, the CDR3 reads TGTGCCAGCAGTTTTTGGGGCCGGGTAGAGGAAATTACGAGGGACTCTCGATCCAATGAGCAGTTCTTC. Translation gives CASSFWGRVEEITRDSRSNEQFF.

J is TRBJ1-1 and V is TRBV4-1; D not resolved. Germline V lookup: CDR1 MGHRA, CDR2 YSYEKL. This CDR3 is built from 14 residues. V lost 4 bases and J lost 1, with 10 bases in between. CDR3 region: CASSPRWANTEAFF. For the CDR3, the DNA is TGCGCCAGCAGCCCCAGGTGGGCGAACACTGAAGCTTTCTTT.

This rearrangement joins TRBV11-2 to TRBJ2-1, with 14 bases matching TRBD2. V lost 2 bases to trimming and J lost 6 bases; unmatched junction nucleotides: 9. CDR3 size: 18 residues. Germline V lookup: CDR1 SGHAT, CDR2 FQNNGV. Here the CDR3 DNA reads TGTGCCAGCAGCTTATTAGGGGGGACTAGCGGGAGCCGCAATGAGCAGTTCTTC. As protein: CASSLLGGTSGSRNEQFF.

This clonotype was counted between two and nine times. The V call is TRBV6-1, the J call TRBJ1-1; D unclear. Per germline, CDR1 MNHNS and CDR2 SASEGT. The CDR3 loop spans 11 amino acids. The V end was cut by 10 bases, the J end by 5 bases, with 11 bases between. The CDR3 sequence: CATALRTEAFF. CDR3 DNA: TGTGCCACAGCGCTTCGGACTGAAGCTTTCTTT.

This chain links TRBV5-5 with TRBJ1-3; unclear D gene. Germline V CDR1 and CDR2: SGHKS, YYEKEE (reference sequence). Trimming pared 7 bases from V and 0 bases from J, leaving 11 bases between. This CDR3 has 14 residues. Here the CDR3 reads CASDGPTSGNTIYF. CDR3 DNA sequence: TGTGCCAGCGACGGACCGACCTCTGGAAACACCATATATTTT.

V usage is TRBV28 and J usage is TRBJ2-1; tentatively, D is TRBD2 (6 bases). Trimming stripped 4 bases from V and 3 bases from J, with 16 bases between. The germline V gene has CDR1 MDHEN and CDR2 SYDVKM. The CDR3 length is 16 residues. The CDR3 protein is CASSSVRGIDYNEQFF. CDR3 in DNA: TGTGCCAGCAGTTCCGTTCGGGGGATCGACTACAATGAGCAGTTCTTC.